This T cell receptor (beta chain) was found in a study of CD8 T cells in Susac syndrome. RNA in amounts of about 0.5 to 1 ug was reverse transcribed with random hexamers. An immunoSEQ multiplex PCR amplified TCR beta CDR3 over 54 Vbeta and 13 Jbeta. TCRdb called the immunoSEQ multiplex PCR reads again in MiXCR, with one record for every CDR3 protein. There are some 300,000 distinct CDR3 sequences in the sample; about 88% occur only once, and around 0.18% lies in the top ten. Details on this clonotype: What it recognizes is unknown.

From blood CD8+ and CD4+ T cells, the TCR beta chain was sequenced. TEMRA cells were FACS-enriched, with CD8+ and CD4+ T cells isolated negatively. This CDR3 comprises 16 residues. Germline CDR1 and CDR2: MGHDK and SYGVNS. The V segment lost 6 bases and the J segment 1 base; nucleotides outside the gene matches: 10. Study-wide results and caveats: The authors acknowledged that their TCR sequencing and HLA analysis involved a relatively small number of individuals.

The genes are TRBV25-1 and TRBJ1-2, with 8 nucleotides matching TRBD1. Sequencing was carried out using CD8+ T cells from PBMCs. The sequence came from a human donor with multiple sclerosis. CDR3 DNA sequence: TGTGCCAGCAGCGAACCGGGACAGGAATATAACTATGGCTACACCTTC. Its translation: CASSEPGQEYNYGYTF.